The clone carrying this T cell receptor beta chain came up many times. Antigen specificity is unknown. The sort gate was single viable CD3+CD4+CD8-CD45RO+ cells for memory CD4+ T cells. CD4+ T cells were isolated by positive magnetic selection. The data originate from a study of memory CD4+ T cells and cytomegalovirus serostatus. Study conclusions and caveats: The CMV-associated TCR signature appears largely within the CD4+ memory repertoire.

The table came from immunoSEQ multiplex PCR; TCRdb's copy has only in-frame clones and leaves some out. The sample comprises 85,000 to 100,000 clones, roughly 80% of which are singletons, and around 3.6% rests with the top ten. Sequencing used memory CD4+ T cells from blood. The sequence derives from an adult in good health and CMV-seropositive.

CDR3 in amino acids: CASSYSAGTYEQYF. The CDR3 nucleotides are TGTGCCAGCAGTTACTCTGCAGGGACCTACGAGCAGTACTTC. The V gene is TRBV6-6, the J gene TRBJ2-7; maybe TRBD1 (5 bases). CDR1 and CDR2 from the germline V gene are MNHNY and SVGAGI (reference sequence). This CDR3 region has 14 residues. V was pared by 0 bases and J by 2 bases, with 8 bases between.